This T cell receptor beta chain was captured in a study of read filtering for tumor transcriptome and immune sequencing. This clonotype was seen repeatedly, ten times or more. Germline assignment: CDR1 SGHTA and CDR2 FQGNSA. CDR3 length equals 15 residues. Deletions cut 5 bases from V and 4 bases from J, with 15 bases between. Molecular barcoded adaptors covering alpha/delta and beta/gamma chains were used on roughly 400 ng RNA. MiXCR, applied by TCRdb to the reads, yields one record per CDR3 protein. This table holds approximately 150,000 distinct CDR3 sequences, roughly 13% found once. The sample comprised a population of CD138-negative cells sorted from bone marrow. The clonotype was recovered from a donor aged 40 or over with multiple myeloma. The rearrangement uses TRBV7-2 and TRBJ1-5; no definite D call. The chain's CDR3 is CASSPTVQINQPQHF. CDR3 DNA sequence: TGTGCCAGCAGCCCCACGGTGCAGATTAATCAGCCCCAGCATTTT.